This TCR beta chain is from a study of blood T cell repertoires in COVID-19. Original analysis: Nucleated cell counts were estimated from reference gene primer amplification. TCRdb's table, derived via immunoSEQ multiplex PCR, lists solely in-frame clones and lacks some. The DNA gave D and trimming, while V, J and clone size come from that table. The table records some 270,000 clones, about 82% of them present only once. The CDR3 has 14 amino acids. Germline CDR1 reads SEHNR; CDR2 reads FQNEAQ (reference sequence). The V and J ends lost 7 bases and 5 bases respectively, with 14 bases between them. Sequencing was performed on PBMCs or T cells enriched from blood (not recorded which). V usage is TRBV7-9 and J usage is TRBJ1-4, with D tentatively TRBD1 (6 bases). The sequence was obtained from a woman in her 50s with acute COVID-19. CDR3: CASTPRGSNEKLFF. The CDR3 coding sequence is TGTGCCAGCACCCCCAGGGGCTCCAATGAAAAACTGTTTTTT.